Listed here are 25 T cell receptor beta chains from one sample, sequenced in a study of OX40 agonist ivuxolimab in advanced cancers. The assay was immunoSEQ multiplex PCR, and TCRdb's table has in-frame clones only and misses some. Of under 90,000 clones detected, roughly 87% appear once; the ten largest clones hold approximately 0.2%. This specimen consisted of CD4+ or CD8+ T cells sorted from blood, obtained in a trial of the OX40 agonist ivuxolimab. The receptors stem from an adult with an advanced solid tumor such as melanoma, head and neck, liver or kidney cancer.

The chain has TRBV5-1 and TRBJ2-3; D is possibly TRBD1 or TRBD2 (5 bases each). CDR1 and CDR2 (germline): SGHRS, YFSETQ. This CDR3 is built from 17 residues. Trimming took off 1 base at V and 1 base at J, with 16 bases between the two ends. CDR3 region: CASSLSGRTLGTDTQYF. The CDR3 DNA sequence: TGCGCCAGCAGCTTGTCGGGACGGACCCTTGGCACAGATACGCAGTATTTT.

The V call is TRBV19, the J call TRBJ2-1, with 8 bases lining up with TRBD2. CDR3 length: 15 amino acids. Trimming at V came to 4 bases and at J to 5 bases, leaving 7 bases not matched to a gene. The germline V gene has CDR1 LNHDA and CDR2 SQIVND (reference sequence). The CDR3 protein is CASSRRGAYDNEQFF. In DNA, the CDR3 is TGTGCCAGTAGTAGGCGGGGGGCTTACGACAATGAGCAGTTCTTC.

This rearrangement joins TRBV7-9 to TRBJ2-5; D may be TRBD2 (6 bases). V was clipped by 5 bases and J by 5 bases, with 15 bases between them. Germline V gives CDR1 SEHNR, CDR2 FQNEAQ (reference sequence). This CDR3 spans 14 amino acids. CDR3 amino acids: CASSPSGGLETQYF. DNA for the CDR3: TGTGCCAGCAGCCCCTCCGGGGGACTGGAGACCCAGTACTTC.

The gene calls are TRBV6-5 and TRBJ1-2; D call uncertain. This CDR3 is 15 amino acids long. Between the trimmed V and J ends, which lost 2 bases and 9 bases, there was a span of 19 bases. Germline V CDR1 and CDR2: MNHEY, SVGAGI. CDR3 region: CASSYRPGGGVSYTF. The CDR3 region has the DNA TGTGCCAGCAGTTACCGTCCGGGTGGCGGAGTAAGCTACACCTTC.

This clone was recorded only once. This rearrangement joins TRBV28 to TRBJ2-2; weak D call: TRBD1 (5 bases). V was cut by 3 bases and J by 3 bases, with 14 bases left in between. The CDR3 spans 16 residues. The germline CDR1 and CDR2 sequences are MDHEN and SYDVKM. In nucleotides, the CDR3 is TGTGCCAGCAGTTTGGGTCGGGTGGGGCACACCGGGGAGCTGTTTTTT. It translates to CASSLGRVGHTGELFF.

J is TRBJ2-2 and V is TRBV5-1; TRBD1 matches at 11 bases. J lost 4 bases, V lost 3 bases, and 11 bases had no gene match. The length of the CDR3 is 18 residues. Per germline, CDR1 SGHRS and CDR2 YFSETQ. CDR3 in amino acids: CASSSPPGQGGITGELFF. DNA of the CDR3: TGCGCCAGCAGCTCCCCTCCGGGACAGGGGGGAATCACCGGGGAGCTGTTTTTT. The complete variable domain, with remaining parts taken from reference TRBV5-1 and TRBJ2-2, reads KAGVTQTPRYLIKTRGQQVTLSCSPISGHRSVSWYQQTPGQGLQFLFEYFSETQRNKGNFPGRFSGRQFSNSRSEMNVSTLELGDSALYLCASSSPPGQGGITGELFFGEGSRLTVL.

The chain links TRBV7-8 to TRBJ1-1, with 11 positions matching TRBD1. J lost 5 bases, V lost 7 bases, and 18 bases had no gene match. The CDR3 extends over 18 amino acids. Germline V gene data show CDR1 as SGHVS and CDR2 as FQNEAQ. The CDR3 protein is CASTSMPGQGAFGTEAFF. The CDR3 DNA reads TGTGCCAGCACGTCGATGCCAGGACAGGGGGCGTTCGGGACTGAAGCTTTCTTT.

This clone has just one count. This chain joins TRBV27 and TRBJ1-2; no clear D gene. Trimming took 4 bases from V and 7 from J, leaving 16 bases between them. The CDR3 is made up of 14 amino acids. Germline V gene data show CDR1 as MNHEY and CDR2 as SMNVEV (reference sequence). CDR3 sequence reads: CASSYSNVAGGYTF. The CDR3 coding sequence is TGTGCCAGCAGTTACTCGAACGTCGCAGGTGGCTACACCTTC.

J is TRBJ2-2 and V is TRBV15; D might be TRBD2 (5 bases). V shed 6 bases and J shed 0 bases, with 11 bases lying between them. CDR3 length: 15 residues. From germline, CDR1 is LNHNV and CDR2 YYDKDF (reference sequence). The CDR3 region is CATRAWTSNTGELFF. CDR3 DNA: TGTGCCACCAGAGCATGGACTTCGAACACCGGGGAGCTGTTTTTT.

J is TRBJ2-4 and V is TRBV28; TRBD2 aligns across 12 bases. V lost 2 bases and J lost 6; bases outside the gene matches: 20. Germline assignment: CDR1 MDHEN and CDR2 SYDVKM. This CDR3 spans 21 amino acids. CDR3: CASSLTHVTSGSLGGLNIQYF. In DNA, the CDR3 is TGTGCCAGCAGTTTAACCCACGTGACTAGCGGGAGTCTGGGAGGTTTAAACATTCAGTACTTC.

The CDR3 DNA sequence: TGTGCCAGCAGCCCCGGGCATACCGAGCAGTACTTC. Translating it yields CASSPGHTEQYF. V is TRBV5-4 and J is TRBJ2-7; D is uncertain. CDR1 is SGHNT, CDR2 YYREEE, per germline (reference sequence). The CDR3 extends over 12 amino acids. V lost 4 bases, J lost 6 bases, and 11 bases lay in between.

This clone was observed a few times. This rearrangement joins TRBV19 to TRBJ1-2; no firm D call. The germline V gene encodes CDR1 LNHDA and CDR2 SQIVND (reference sequence). This CDR3 comprises 16 residues. Trimming removed 4 bases at V and 8 bases at J, with 23 bases between. The DNA for the CDR3 is TGTGCCAGTAGTAACCTCCTTAGGACGGCGGCACGGGGCTACACCTTC. Its protein is CASSNLLRTAARGYTF.

This clone showed up just a few times. J is TRBJ2-7 and V is TRBV6-5, with D possibly called TRBD1 or TRBD2 (6 bases each). The CDR3 runs to 16 residues. V shed 0 bases and J shed 3 bases, with 15 bases lying between them. Per germline, CDR1 MNHEY and CDR2 SVGAGI. CDR3 residues: CASSYSISGAHYEQYF. CDR3 DNA: TGTGCCAGCAGTTACTCGATTTCGGGGGCCCACTACGAGCAGTACTTC.

The CDR3 DNA reads TGTGCCTGGAGTGGTGGGGACAGGCAAAATTCACCCCTCCACTTT. Encoded protein: CAWSGGDRQNSPLHF. The rearrangement uses TRBV30 and TRBJ1-6, with 8 bases lining up with TRBD1. Trimming at V came to 1 base and at J to 7 bases, leaving 6 bases not matched to a gene. The CDR3 is 15 amino acids. Per germline, CDR1 GTSNPN and CDR2 SVGIG (reference sequence).

The V and J genes are TRBV15 and TRBJ2-1; D is ambiguous. This CDR3 is built from 16 residues. The germline V gene encodes CDR1 LNHNV and CDR2 YYDKDF (reference sequence). V dropped 5 bases and J dropped 6 bases, with 20 bases sitting between them. The CDR3 sequence is CATSRLSASLLNEQFF. CDR3 DNA: TGTGCCACCAGCCGATTATCGGCGTCTTTACTCAATGAGCAGTTCTTC.

J is TRBJ2-5 and V is TRBV30, with D possibly being TRBD1 (6 bases). This CDR3 is built from 11 residues. Germline CDR1 and CDR2: GTSNPN and SVGIG (reference sequence). V shed 4 bases and J shed 3 bases, with 6 bases lying between them. The chain's CDR3 is CAWTGEETQYF. Here the CDR3 DNA reads TGTGCCTGGACAGGGGAAGAGACCCAGTACTTC.

The V call is TRBV6-6, the J call TRBJ1-2; D perhaps matches TRBD1 (5 bases). Trimming took 9 bases from V and 4 from J, leaving 15 bases between them. The V gene's germline CDR1 is MNHNY and CDR2 SVGAGI (reference sequence). The CDR3 covers 13 residues. CDR3 loop: CASFQGRLYGYTF. CDR3 in DNA: TGTGCCAGTTTCCAGGGCAGGCTCTATGGCTACACCTTC.

The rearrangement uses TRBV5-6 and TRBJ2-3; TRBD1 matches 8 bases. The V gene's germline CDR1 is SGHDT and CDR2 YYEEEE. The CDR3 is made up of 13 amino acids. J was trimmed by 8 bases and V by 1 base; bases with no gene match: 3. For the CDR3, the DNA is TGTGCCAGCAGCTTGAGCGACAGGGGTACGCAGTATTTT. It codes for CASSLSDRGTQYF.

The chain joins TRBV5-1 to TRBJ1-1; D gene ambiguous. The CDR3 spans 19 residues. CDR1 and CDR2 (germline): SGHRS, YFSETQ. Trimming took 4 bases from V and 1 from J, leaving 26 bases between them. DNA of the CDR3: TGCGCCAGCAGCCTCCCCGTAGGGTCGGAAAGGATTCGGAACACTGAAGCTTTCTTT. It encodes CASSLPVGSERIRNTEAFF.

The chain employs TRBV5-1 and TRBJ2-2; D not resolved. CDR1 SGHRS and CDR2 YFSETQ come from the germline V gene. This CDR3 is built from 14 residues. The V end lost 3 bases, the J end lost 4 bases, and 10 bases lay between the germline ends. The CDR3 region has the DNA TGCGCCAGCAGCTCCGACTCGACCACCGGGGAGCTGTTTTTT. Its protein product is CASSSDSTTGELFF. The variable domain in full, with the rest retrieved from reference TRBV5-1 and TRBJ2-2, is KAGVTQTPRYLIKTRGQQVTLSCSPISGHRSVSWYQQTPGQGLQFLFEYFSETQRNKGNFPGRFSGRQFSNSRSEMNVSTLELGDSALYLCASSSDSTTGELFFGEGSRLTVL.

The V call is TRBV9, the J call TRBJ2-1; TRBD2 agrees at 11 bases. Germline V gene lookup returns CDR1 SGDLS and CDR2 YYNGEE. With 0 bases clipped from V and 9 bases from J, the junction kept 5 bases outside the gene matches. There are 15 residues in the CDR3. The CDR3 loop reads CASSVVAGGNGEQFF. The CDR3 nucleotides are TGTGCCAGCAGCGTAGTAGCGGGGGGGAACGGTGAGCAGTTCTTC. Full variable domain (rest looked up from reference TRBV9 and TRBJ2-1): DSGVTQTPKHLITATGQRVTLRCSPRSGDLSVYWYQQSLDQGLQFLIQYYNGEERAKGNILERFSAQQFPDLHSELNLSSLELGDSALYFCASSVVAGGNGEQFFGPGTRLTVL.

This clone was detected only once. The CDR3 coding sequence is TGTGCCAGCAGCTCTCCCTTTAGCTTCATTAATAGCACAGATACGCAGTATTTT. Amino acid sequence: CASSSPFSFINSTDTQYF. The V gene is TRBV11-1, the J gene TRBJ2-3; D gene uncertain. The CDR3 spans 18 residues. Germline-derived CDR1 and CDR2 are SGHAT and FQDESV (reference sequence). V was shortened by 4 bases and J by 0 bases, with 20 bases between the two germline ends.

The chain employs TRBV6-1 and TRBJ2-1, with D perhaps matching TRBD1 or TRBD2 (6 bases each). The germline V gene has CDR1 MNHNS and CDR2 SASEGT. With 4 bases removed from V and 0 bases from J, the gap between germline ends came to 16 bases. This CDR3 spans 17 amino acids. CDR3 sequence reads: CASSAWRGSSSYNEQFF. The CDR3 nucleotides read TGTGCCAGCAGTGCGTGGAGGGGGTCGAGCTCCTACAATGAGCAGTTCTTC.

This clone was counted between two and nine times. J is TRBJ2-1 and V is TRBV7-3; D ambiguous. The V gene's germline CDR1 is SGHTA and CDR2 FQGTGA. With 3 bases removed from V and 7 bases from J, the gap between germline ends came to 10 bases. This CDR3 spans 13 amino acids. CDR3 nucleotide sequence: TGTGCCAGCAGCTTGATCCGGGCGAATGAGCAGTTCTTC. It encodes CASSLIRANEQFF.

V is TRBV19 and J is TRBJ1-4, with D tentatively TRBD1 (5 bases). The CDR3 has 15 amino acids. Trimming took 6 bases from V and 8 from J, leaving 19 bases between them. Looked up from germline, CDR1 is LNHDA and CDR2 is SQIVND (reference sequence). The CDR3 region is CASRPYGGGEEKLFF. The CDR3 region has the DNA TGTGCCAGTAGACCATACGGGGGGGGAGAAGAAAAACTGTTTTTT.